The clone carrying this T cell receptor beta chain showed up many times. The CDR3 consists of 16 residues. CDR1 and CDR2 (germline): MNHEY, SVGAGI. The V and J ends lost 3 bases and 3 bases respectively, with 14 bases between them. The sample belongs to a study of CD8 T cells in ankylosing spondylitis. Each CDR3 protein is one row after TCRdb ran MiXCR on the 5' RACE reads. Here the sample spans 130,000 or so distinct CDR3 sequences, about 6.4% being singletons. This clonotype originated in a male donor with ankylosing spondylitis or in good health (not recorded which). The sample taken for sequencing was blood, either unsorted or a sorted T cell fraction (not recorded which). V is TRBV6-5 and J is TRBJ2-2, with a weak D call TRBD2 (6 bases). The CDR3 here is CASSYARGGDTGELFF. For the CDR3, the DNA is TGTGCCAGCAGTTATGCGAGGGGAGGCGACACCGGGGAGCTGTTTTTT.